The 2 T cell receptor beta chains given below trace back to one sample, sequenced in a study of cytomegalovirus exposure and HLA in healthy donors. 13 Jbeta primers and 60 Vbeta primers were used for the PCR. TCRdb keeps only in-frame clones here, not all; method: immunoSEQ multiplex PCR. This repertoire comprises 200,000 to 250,000 clones; its ten largest clones make up less than 1%. Sequencing used PBMCs. The receptors here all came from a woman aged 30 to 39 in good health and CMV-seropositive.

The chain uses TRBV4-3 and TRBJ2-7, with TRBD1 identical over 10 bases. Germline lookup yields CDR1 LGHNA and CDR2 YSLEER. This CDR3 is 17 amino acids long. After removal of 2 bases from V and 0 bases from J, the junction contained 7 bases not matched to a gene. In DNA, the CDR3 is TGCGCCAGCAGCCAATCTCCGGGACAGGGGTCCTCCTACGAGCAGTACTTC. As protein: CASSQSPGQGSSYEQYF.

V gene TRBV6-1 combines with J gene TRBJ2-7; D is possibly TRBD1 (5 bases). This CDR3 has 13 residues. V was shortened by 4 bases and J by 2 bases, with 9 bases between the two germline ends. Germline CDR1 is MNHNS and CDR2 is SASEGT. CDR3: CASSGAGPYEQYF. DNA of the CDR3: TGTGCCAGCAGTGGGGCAGGGCCCTACGAGCAGTACTTC.